Each of the 17 T cell receptor beta chains below was sequenced from the same sample in a study of blood T cells in healthy people across ages. Sample-barcoded 5' priming and a J-beta primer mix drove a second PCR of roughly 6 to 12 cycles. TCRdb reanalysed the 5' RACE reads using MiXCR and keeps one entry per CDR3 protein. Of 1.4 million to 1.5 million distinct CDR3 sequences listed, 42% were seen once; the top ten hold 7.9%. Sequenced: blood. The receptors were sampled from a woman aged 18-35 years in good health.

The chain employs TRBV6-5 and TRBJ1-1; a weak D match, TRBD1 (5 bases). CDR3 length: 14 residues. Germline-derived CDR1 and CDR2 are MNHEY and SVGAGI. Trimming left V 5 bases short and J 7 bases short, with 17 bases between. This CDR3 is CASSNSGTRHEAFF. For the CDR3, the DNA is TGTGCCAGCAGTAATTCGGGGACTCGACATGAAGCTTTCTTT.

The rearrangement uses TRBV6-5 and TRBJ2-7; D may be TRBD1 (6 bases). With 2 bases removed from V and 5 bases from J, the gap between germline ends came to 13 bases. This CDR3 contains 14 residues. CDR1 and CDR2 (germline): MNHEY, SVGAGI. The DNA of the CDR3 is TGTGCCAGCAGTTACAACCAGGGGACCCACGAGCAGTACTTC. It is translated as CASSYNQGTHEQYF.

The chain carries TRBV12-3 or TRBV12-4 and TRBJ2-3; D gene unclear. V lost 6 bases and J 3 bases, leaving 10 bases between the germline ends. This CDR3 region has 13 residues. This CDR3 is CASRLVMTDTQYF. The CDR3 DNA follows: TGTGCCAGCAGGCTAGTGATGACAGATACGCAGTATTTT.

This clonotype has more than one count but fewer than ten. The genes are TRBV3-1 and TRBJ2-5; 8 bases are a match to TRBD2. The last part of the DNA fits TRBJ2-7 better; the J call may be wrong. CDR1 LGHDT and CDR2 YNNKEL come from the germline V gene (reference sequence). The CDR3 loop spans 14 amino acids. The CDR3 loop reads CASSQDGLASEQYF. The CDR3 coding sequence is TGTGCCAGCAGCCAAGATGGACTAGCAAGCGAGCAGTACTTC.

This chain joins TRBV4-2 and TRBJ1-3; possible D gene TRBD1, 5 bases. The CDR3 consists of 16 residues. V lost 0 bases, J lost 5 bases, and 14 bases lay in between. Germline CDR1 LGHNA, CDR2 YNFKEQ. CDR3 nucleotides: TGTGCCAGCAGCCAAGAAAGGAGGGGCGAGCGAAACACCATATATTTT. As protein: CASSQERRGERNTIYF.

This clonotype was seen only a few times. The chain carries TRBV10-3 and TRBJ2-5; 11 bases are shared with TRBD1. V was pared by 2 bases and J by 5 bases, with 10 bases of the junction left unmatched. CDR1 and CDR2 from the germline V gene are ENHRY and SYGVKD. The CDR3 covers 17 residues. Here the CDR3 reads CAISEVGQGVYGETQYF. In DNA, the CDR3 is TGTGCCATCAGTGAGGTGGGACAGGGGGTATACGGGGAGACCCAGTACTTC.

The gene calls are TRBV5-6 and TRBJ2-2; no definite D call. The CDR3 is 16 amino acids. The V and J ends lost 2 bases and 2 bases respectively, with 13 bases between them. Germline assignment: CDR1 SGHDT and CDR2 YYEEEE. The CDR3 loop reads CASSFVPEINTGELFF. The CDR3 bases are TGTGCCAGCAGCTTCGTCCCGGAGATTAACACCGGGGAGCTGTTTTTT.

There are a few counts of this clonotype. The chain employs TRBV2 and TRBJ2-1; a possible D gene is TRBD2 (6 bases). There are 13 residues in the CDR3. V dropped 4 bases and J dropped 5 bases, with 9 bases sitting between them. Looked up from germline, CDR1 is SNHLY and CDR2 is FYNNEI. CDR3 amino acids: CASSAAGNNEQFF. The CDR3 DNA follows: TGTGCCAGCAGTGCTGCGGGAAACAATGAGCAGTTCTTC.

This chain links TRBV6-6 with TRBJ2-6, with D possibly being TRBD2 (6 bases). Germline lookup yields CDR1 MNHNY and CDR2 SVGAGI (reference sequence). V gave up 5 bases and J gave up 2 bases, with 16 bases separating them. The CDR3 runs 17 residues. CDR3 sequence (DNA): TGTGCCAGCAGTACGGGACTCCCCGCGACTGGGGCCAACGTCCTGACTTTC. It is translated as CASSTGLPATGANVLTF.

The chain uses TRBV3-1 and TRBJ1-6, with 7 bases matching TRBD1. This CDR3 has 18 residues. V shed 0 bases, J shed 7 bases, and the junction held 12 bases outside the gene matches. CDR1 LGHDT and CDR2 YNNKEL come from the germline V gene (reference sequence). CDR3 residues: CASSQDSETGLMNSPLHF. CDR3 nucleotide sequence: TGTGCCAGCAGCCAAGATTCGGAGACAGGGCTTATGAATTCACCCCTCCACTTT.

This clonotype was counted between two and nine times. V is TRBV24-1 and J is TRBJ2-1; a possible D gene is TRBD1 (5 bases). Germline V gene data show CDR1 as KGHDR and CDR2 as SFDVKD. The CDR3 consists of 14 residues. V shed 3 bases and J shed 6 bases, with 11 bases lying between them. CDR3 DNA: TGTGCCACCAGTGATCCCCTCGACAGCAATGAGCAGTTCTTC. This sequence encodes CATSDPLDSNEQFF.

This clonotype was picked up a small number of times. The gene calls are TRBV29-1 and TRBJ1-1; D is unclear. From germline, CDR1 is SQVTM and CDR2 ANQGSEA. Trimming shortened V by 7 bases and J by 6 bases, and 12 bases separated the two germline ends. The CDR3 spans 11 residues. The CDR3 nucleotides are TGCAGCGCTGTGACATCGCCTGAAGCTTTCTTT. The encoded protein is CSAVTSPEAFF.

This chain connects TRBV18 to TRBJ1-2, with D tentatively TRBD1 (5 bases). CDR3 length: 16 amino acids. Germline assignment: CDR1 KGHSH and CDR2 LQKENI. Trimming removed 1 base at V and 4 bases at J, with 16 bases between. CDR3 DNA sequence: TGTGCCAGCTCACCACAAGCGACAGAATCCCGCTATGGCTACACCTTC. Encoded protein: CASSPQATESRYGYTF.

This chain uses TRBV18 with TRBJ2-3, with D possibly called TRBD1 or TRBD2 (5 bases each). This CDR3 region has 15 residues. Germline CDR1 KGHSH, CDR2 LQKENI. Trimming took off 3 bases at V and 2 bases at J, with 12 bases between the two ends. The CDR3 sequence is CASSPLGGYTDTQYF. In nucleotides, the CDR3 is TGTGCCAGCTCACCTCTTGGGGGATACACAGATACGCAGTATTTT.

This clonotype has more than one count but fewer than ten. This chain links TRBV6-5 with TRBJ1-1; unclear D gene. Germline CDR1 reads MNHEY; CDR2 reads SVGAGI. This CDR3 comprises 14 residues. Trimming took off 6 bases at V and 5 bases at J, with 16 bases between the two ends. CDR3 DNA: TGTGCCAGCAGCCGGGCCTCGGGTGGGACTGAAGCTTTCTTT. Amino acid sequence: CASSRASGGTEAFF.

V usage is TRBV20-1 and J usage is TRBJ2-3, with D perhaps TRBD2 (6 bases). The ends were cut back, 2 bases at V and 1 base at J, with 19 bases in the middle. Germline values: CDR1 DFQATT, CDR2 SNEGSKA (reference sequence). CDR3 size: 17 residues. The CDR3 region is CSARPTASVARTDTQYF. The CDR3 nucleotides are TGCAGTGCTAGACCCACCGCTAGCGTGGCCCGCACAGATACGCAGTATTTT.

The chain employs TRBV7-2 and TRBJ1-5, with 10 bases matching TRBD1. Germline lookup yields CDR1 SGHTA and CDR2 FQGNSA. V was pared by 0 bases and J by 8 bases, with 7 bases of the junction left unmatched. The CDR3 runs 16 residues. For the CDR3, the DNA is TGTGCCAGCAGCTTAGCAGGACAGGGGGTCGGGGAGCCCCAGCATTTT. It translates to CASSLAGQGVGEPQHF.